These 29 T cell receptor beta chains originate from one sample sequenced in a study of T cells in Graves' hyperthyroidism and ophthalmopathy. TCR beta CDR3 regions were amplified from RNA. The HTBI primer set drove a first-round RT-PCR of the TCR CDR3. In TCRdb, the multiplex PCR reads were re-called with MiXCR into one record per CDR3 protein. The sample has roughly 500,000 distinct CDR3 sequences; roughly 22% are singletons. The sequenced sample was blood. These receptors were taken from a woman in her seventies with Graves' ophthalmopathy.

The table lists this clonotype with a few counts. This chain uses TRBV20-1 with TRBJ1-4; 7 bases fit TRBD1. Germline V lookup: CDR1 DFQATT, CDR2 SNEGSKA (reference sequence). V dropped 6 bases and J dropped 5; count of bases not matched to a gene: 6. This CDR3 is built from 13 residues. The CDR3 region has the DNA TGCAGTGCCACGGGACAGTCAAATGAAAAACTGTTTTTT. Its protein is CSATGQSNEKLFF.

The V call is TRBV30, the J call TRBJ1-2; no reliable D call. V lost 1 base and J lost 3, with 9 bases in between. CDR1 is GTSNPN, CDR2 SVGIG, per germline (reference sequence). The CDR3 runs 13 residues. The DNA of the CDR3 is TGTGCCTGGAGTGGTATGGGAGACTATGGCTACACCTTC. Translating it yields CAWSGMGDYGYTF.

The gene calls are TRBV5-4 and TRBJ1-2; D unresolved. V shed 4 bases and J shed 4 bases, with 11 bases lying between them. Germline V gives CDR1 SGHNT, CDR2 YYREEE (reference sequence). The CDR3 has 13 residues. The CDR3 is CASSPRTLYGYTF. The CDR3 DNA sequence: TGTGCCAGCAGCCCGCGGACTCTCTATGGCTACACCTTC.

This rearrangement joins TRBV5-1 to TRBJ2-5, with TRBD1 matching over 10 bases. V shed 6 bases and J 4 bases; nucleotides not matched to a gene: 9. CDR3 length equals 15 residues. CDR1 SGHRS and CDR2 YFSETQ come from the germline V gene. CDR3 DNA sequence: TGCGCCAGCACCCGGGACAGGGGATTTGGAGAGACCCAGTACTTC. It yields the protein CASTRDRGFGETQYF.

V is TRBV11-2 and J is TRBJ1-3; no clear D gene. The CDR3 is 15 amino acids. Germline V CDR1 and CDR2: SGHAT, FQNNGV. Trimming removed 4 bases at V and 0 bases at J, with 10 bases between. The CDR3: CASSSAVLSGNTIYF. The CDR3 nucleotides read TGTGCCAGCAGCTCTGCGGTTCTCTCTGGAAACACCATATATTTT.

The V call is TRBV7-2, the J call TRBJ2-2, with D tentatively TRBD1 or TRBD2 (5 bases each). Germline CDR1 reads SGHTA; CDR2 reads FQGNSA. V was trimmed by 6 bases and J by 4 bases, leaving 9 bases between them. The CDR3 contains 13 residues. The CDR3, as DNA: TGTGCCAGCAGGGCAGGGACCACCGGGGAGCTGTTTTTT. This translates into CASRAGTTGELFF.

This clonotype was observed a handful of times. The chain combines TRBV19 with TRBJ1-1; unclear D gene. CDR1 and CDR2 (germline): LNHDA, SQIVND (reference sequence). The V end lost 5 bases, the J end lost 5 bases, and 18 bases lay between the germline ends. CDR3 length: 15 residues. Here the CDR3 reads CASSHRLAGSTEAFF. CDR3 DNA sequence: TGTGCCAGTAGTCATCGACTCGCCGGGAGTACTGAAGCTTTCTTT.

The chain carries TRBV27 and TRBJ1-5, with no clear D. CDR1 is MNHEY and CDR2 is SMNVEV in the germline V gene (reference sequence). The CDR3 is 13 amino acids. V gave up 3 bases and J gave up 3 bases, with 6 bases separating them. The DNA for the CDR3 is TGTGCCAGCAGTTTTGCTGTCAATCAGCCCCAGCATTTT. Translation gives CASSFAVNQPQHF.

This chain connects TRBV10-2 to TRBJ1-5; 7 bases match TRBD1. CDR3 length equals 14 residues. Losses at the gene ends were 7 bases for V and 3 bases for J; bases not matched to a gene: 6. Germline V gene sequence: CDR1 WSHSY, CDR2 SAAADI. The CDR3 protein is CASTSGQINQPQHF. The CDR3 DNA reads as TGCGCCAGCACTTCGGGACAGATCAATCAGCCCCAGCATTTT.

This clonotype was picked up many times. This chain uses TRBV7-9 with TRBJ1-1; D not certain. The ends were cut back, 6 bases at V and 10 bases at J, with 15 bases in the middle. Germline V gives CDR1 SEHNR, CDR2 FQNEAQ (reference sequence). There are 12 residues in the CDR3. The CDR3 sequence is CASSPDTVRAFF. For the CDR3, the DNA is TGTGCCAGCAGTCCTGACACCGTTAGAGCTTTCTTT.

The rearrangement uses TRBV27 and TRBJ2-7; D gene ambiguous. The germline CDR1 and CDR2 sequences are MNHEY and SMNVEV (reference sequence). Trimming took 7 bases from V and 0 from J, leaving 16 bases between them. The CDR3 runs to 15 residues. CDR3 region: CASTPVGSSSYEQYF. The CDR3 bases are TGTGCCAGCACCCCGGTGGGGTCGAGCTCCTACGAGCAGTACTTC.

This clonotype was found many times. The chain is built from TRBV3-1 and TRBJ2-7; D remains ambiguous. V shed 4 bases and J shed 0 bases, with 4 bases lying between them. Germline values: CDR1 LGHDT, CDR2 YNNKEL (reference sequence). This CDR3 region has 12 residues. As DNA, the CDR3 is TGTGCCAGCAGCCTCATCTCCTACGAGCAGTACTTC. This translates into CASSLISYEQYF.

This clonotype appeared a few times. The gene calls are TRBV15 and TRBJ2-3; D not resolved. This CDR3 has 12 residues. V dropped 0 bases and J dropped 7 bases, with 5 bases sitting between them. Germline lookup yields CDR1 LNHNV and CDR2 YYDKDF (reference sequence). DNA for the CDR3: TGTGCCACCAGCAGAGAGGGTTATACGCAGTATTTT. It encodes CATSREGYTQYF.

This clonotype has more than one count but fewer than ten. V is TRBV20-1 and J is TRBJ2-7; 8 bases agree with TRBD2. Trimming took 3 bases from V and 2 from J; bases not matched to a gene: 12. This CDR3 has 16 amino acids. Germline-derived CDR1 and CDR2 are DFQATT and SNEGSKA (reference sequence). The CDR3 spells CSASRRGGRATYEQYF. Written as DNA, the CDR3 is TGCAGTGCTAGTCGCCGGGGGGGCAGGGCAACCTACGAGCAGTACTTC.

This clonotype has just a few counts. The chain couples TRBV6-2 or TRBV6-3 to TRBJ1-5, with D possibly matching TRBD1 (5 bases). CDR1 MNHEY and CDR2 SVGEGT come from the germline V gene. This CDR3 spans 17 amino acids. CDR3 DNA: TGTGCTACGAGGCGGACACCTAGGCATCTTGGCAATCAGCCCCAGCATTTT. Residues: CATRRTPRHLGNQPQHF.

This clonotype showed up just a few times. The V and J genes are TRBV18 and TRBJ1-1; tentatively, D is TRBD1 (6 bases). V was cut by 3 bases and J by 0 bases, with 11 bases left in between. Looked up from germline, CDR1 is KGHSH and CDR2 is LQKENI. The CDR3 is 15 residues long. The CDR3 protein is CASSPHRDLNTEAFF. DNA for the CDR3: TGTGCCAGCTCACCGCACAGGGACCTGAACACTGAAGCTTTCTTT.

J is TRBJ2-1 and V is TRBV3-2; the table's D call of TRBD1 was not tested on the DNA. TRBV3-2 is described as a pseudogene. There are 16 residues in the CDR3. The CDR3 spells CASSLLWGVGYNEQFF. CDR3 nucleotide sequence: TGTGCCAGCAGCCTCCTGTGGGGGGTAGGATACAATGAGCAGTTCTTC.

On this clonotype itself: Given a much more abundant clone one base away, this may be a read error. The chain couples TRBV7-2 to TRBJ1-1; TRBD1 agrees at 7 bases. The V and J ends lost 4 bases and 6 bases, in that order; junction bases with no gene match: 11. The CDR3 totals 15 residues. Germline CDR1 reads SGHTA; CDR2 reads FQGNSA. CDR3: CASSSRLGGESEAFF. The CDR3 coding sequence is TGTGCCAGCAGCTCTCGCCTAGGGGGCGAGTCTGAAGCTTTCTTT.

The chain joins TRBV14 to TRBJ2-1; 10 nucleotides match TRBD2. Germline trimming cut 2 bases from V and 4 bases from J; bases unmatched to any gene: 8. Germline assignment: CDR1 SGHDN and CDR2 FVKESK. The CDR3 consists of 17 residues. CDR3 sequence (DNA): TGTGCCAGCAGCCAACCGACTAGCGGGTCCCTGTACAATGAGCAGTTCTTC. Encoded protein: CASSQPTSGSLYNEQFF.

In this sample, this clonotype turned up many times. This rearrangement joins TRBV11-2 to TRBJ2-3, with D unclear. Germline values: CDR1 SGHAT, CDR2 FQNNGV. Between the trimmed V and J ends, which lost 1 base and 11 bases, there was a span of 13 bases. The CDR3 has 13 residues. CDR3 nucleotide sequence: TGTGCCAGCAGCTTAGCCCCGGCACGCAAGCAGTATTTT. Translating it yields CASSLAPARKQYF.

This clonotype was seen repeatedly, ten times or more. The chain combines TRBV28 with TRBJ1-1; the D is unclear. Trimming removed 3 bases at V and 1 base at J, with 9 bases between. CDR1 and CDR2 (germline): MDHEN, SYDVKM. The CDR3 has 14 residues. For the CDR3, the DNA is TGTGCCAGCAGTTTTAGGCAGGAGAACACTGAAGCTTTCTTT. Its protein is CASSFRQENTEAFF.

Only a few counts were recorded for this clonotype. This chain uses TRBV7-2 with TRBJ1-6; 7 positions agree with TRBD1. The CDR3 extends over 17 amino acids. Trimming removed 5 bases from V and 0 bases from J; junction bases left unmatched: 7. CDR1 SGHTA and CDR2 FQGNSA come from the germline V gene. The CDR3 loop is CASSGSWTGSYNSPLHF. For the CDR3, the DNA is TGTGCCAGCAGCGGGTCCTGGACAGGCTCCTATAATTCACCCCTCCACTTT.

This rearrangement joins TRBV10-2 to TRBJ1-5; D unclear. V was trimmed by 4 bases and J by 7 bases, leaving 14 bases between them. The CDR3 covers 14 residues. The germline V gene encodes CDR1 WSHSY and CDR2 SAAADI. This chain's CDR3 is CASSVALLGQPQHF. The DNA of the CDR3 is TGCGCCAGCAGTGTCGCGTTGTTGGGACAGCCCCAGCATTTT.

J is TRBJ2-2 and V is TRBV10-2; perhaps TRBD1 as D (6 bases). Germline CDR1 WSHSY, CDR2 SAAADI. This CDR3 contains 14 residues. V was cut by 0 bases and J by 7 bases, with 9 bases left in between. The CDR3 spells CASSESRGIGELFF. The CDR3 coding sequence is TGCGCCAGCAGTGAGTCGAGGGGGATCGGGGAGCTGTTTTTT.

The chain links TRBV5-4 to TRBJ2-3; 8 nucleotides line up with TRBD2. CDR3 length: 14 amino acids. Germline V gene sequence: CDR1 SGHNT, CDR2 YYREEE (reference sequence). V lost 4 bases, J lost 3 bases, and 4 bases stayed unmatched. For the CDR3, the DNA is TGTGCCAGCAGCACGGGACTAGGAACAGATACGCAGTATTTT. It specifies CASSTGLGTDTQYF.

This clonotype occurred a few times. The chain is built from TRBV6-2 or TRBV6-3 and TRBJ2-6; the D call may be TRBD1 or TRBD2 (5 bases each). CDR3 size: 13 residues. The ends were cut back, 5 bases at V and 6 bases at J, with 8 bases in the middle. In germline, CDR1 is MNHEY, CDR2 SVGEGT. CDR3 sequence: CASSVGTANVLTF. For the CDR3, the DNA is TGTGCCAGCAGTGTAGGGACGGCCAACGTCCTGACTTTC.

This clonotype has a handful of counts. The V call is TRBV7-2, the J call TRBJ2-4, with D perhaps matching TRBD1 (6 bases). V shed 6 bases and J shed 0 bases, with 24 bases lying between them. CDR3 length equals 19 residues. Germline CDR1 reads SGHTA; CDR2 reads FQGNSA. The CDR3 DNA is TGTGCCAGCAGTTTTTGGCACCCGGACAGCTACTTAGCCAAAAACATTCAGTACTTC. This codes for CASSFWHPDSYLAKNIQYF.

This clonotype was found many times. V is TRBV2 and J is TRBJ2-2; D may be TRBD1 or TRBD2 (6 bases each). This CDR3 has 14 residues. The germline V and J ends were trimmed by 8 bases and 7 bases, with 17 bases remaining between them. Germline V gene sequence: CDR1 SNHLY, CDR2 FYNNEI. The CDR3 nucleotides read TGTGCCAGCGGCGAGAACAGGGAGGTCGGGGAGCTGTTTTTT. Its protein is CASGENREVGELFF.

In its sample, this clonotype was seen a few times. This chain uses TRBV6-1 with TRBJ1-3, with a tentative D call TRBD1 (5 bases). CDR1 MNHNS and CDR2 SASEGT come from the germline V gene. The CDR3 length is 14 residues. V gave up 7 bases and J gave up 4 bases, with 14 bases separating them. The CDR3 is CASKWGLGGNTIYF. The CDR3 DNA reads as TGTGCCAGCAAGTGGGGACTGGGGGGAAACACCATATATTTT.